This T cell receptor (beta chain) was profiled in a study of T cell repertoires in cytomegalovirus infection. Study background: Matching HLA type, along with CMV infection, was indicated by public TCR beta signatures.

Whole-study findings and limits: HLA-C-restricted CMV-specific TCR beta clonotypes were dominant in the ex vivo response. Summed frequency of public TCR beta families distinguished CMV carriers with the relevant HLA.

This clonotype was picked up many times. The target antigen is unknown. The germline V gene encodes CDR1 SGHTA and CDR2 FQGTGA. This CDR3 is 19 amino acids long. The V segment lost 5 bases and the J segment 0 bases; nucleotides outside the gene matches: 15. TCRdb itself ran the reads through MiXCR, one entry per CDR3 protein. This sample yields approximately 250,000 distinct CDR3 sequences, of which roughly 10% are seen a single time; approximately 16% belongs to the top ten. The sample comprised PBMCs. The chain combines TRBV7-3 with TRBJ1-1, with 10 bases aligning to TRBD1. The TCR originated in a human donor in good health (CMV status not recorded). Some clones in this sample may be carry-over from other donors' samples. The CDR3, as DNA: TGTGCCAGCAGCCGCTCCCCTTCCGGGACAGGGGCTTTGAACACTGAAGCTTTCTTT. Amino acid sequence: CASSRSPSGTGALNTEAFF.